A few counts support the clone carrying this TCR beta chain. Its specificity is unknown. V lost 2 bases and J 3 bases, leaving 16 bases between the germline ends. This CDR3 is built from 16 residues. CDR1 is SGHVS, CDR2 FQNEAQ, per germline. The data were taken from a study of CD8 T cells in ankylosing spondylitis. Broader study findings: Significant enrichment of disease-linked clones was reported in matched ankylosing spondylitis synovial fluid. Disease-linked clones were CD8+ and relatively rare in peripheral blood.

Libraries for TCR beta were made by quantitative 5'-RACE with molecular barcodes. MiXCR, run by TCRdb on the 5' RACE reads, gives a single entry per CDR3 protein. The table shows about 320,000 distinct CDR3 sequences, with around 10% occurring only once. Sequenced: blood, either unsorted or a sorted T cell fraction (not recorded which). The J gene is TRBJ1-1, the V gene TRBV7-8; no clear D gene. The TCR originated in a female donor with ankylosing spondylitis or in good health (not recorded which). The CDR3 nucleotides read TGTGCCAGCAGCTTAATCCTCTTCGAGAGGGACACTGAAGCTTTCTTT. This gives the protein CASSLILFERDTEAFF.